This T cell receptor beta chain comes out of a study of T-cell memory formation after mild COVID-19. Turning to the study itself: There were largely donor-specific TCR clusters.

Using constant-segment primers, 5'RACE produced TCR alpha and TCR beta cDNA libraries carrying sample barcodes and UMIs. TCRdb re-called the 5' RACE reads with MiXCR, one entry per CDR3 protein. The sample has under 400,000 distinct CDR3 sequences; over 25% are singletons. Study findings and constraints: Some clones that responded turned up in pre-infection memory, which suggests that cross-reactive memory joined in.

In germline, CDR1 is LGHNA, CDR2 YNFKEQ. V shed 5 bases, J shed 1 base, and the junction held 2 bases outside the gene matches. This CDR3 has 14 amino acids. This clonotype has more than one count but fewer than ten. What it recognizes is unknown. Sample: PBMCs or a T cell subset sorted from them (not recorded which). V gene TRBV4-2 combines with J gene TRBJ2-5, with 9 positions matching TRBD1. The receptor was derived from an adult woman who had mild COVID-19 (a few samples of this study predate the infection). Cell type and time point are not known. In DNA, the CDR3 is TGTGCCAGCAGCGGGACAGGGATCCAAGAGACCCAGTACTTC. Amino acid sequence: CASSGTGIQETQYF.